The entry below describes one T cell receptor beta chain. Its target is not known. The repertoire was sequenced with immunoSEQ multiplex PCR; TCRdb's copy has only in-frame clones and lacks some. In the table there are some 180,000 clones, approximately 94% of which are singletons. CDR1 is MNHEY and CDR2 is SVGAGI in the germline V gene. This CDR3 has 13 amino acids. The ends were cut back, 6 bases at V and 9 bases at J, with 15 bases in the middle. Analysis merged second doses at about 4 or about 12 weeks. This specimen comes from a study of T cell responses to AZD1222 COVID-19 vaccine. Study-level points and caveats: Baseline seropositives among AZD1222 recipients totaled only five to seven. Spike-specific TCR breadth and depth both grew after two AZD1222 doses.

Source: peripheral blood, taken 28 days after the second AZD1222 dose. The chain is built from TRBV6-5 and TRBJ1-5; no reliable D call. The sequence derives from an adult who received the AZD1222 COVID-19 vaccine. CDR3 sequence (DNA): TGTGCCAGCAGGGCGGACGGGGAACGGCCCCAGCATTTT. It encodes CASRADGERPQHF.